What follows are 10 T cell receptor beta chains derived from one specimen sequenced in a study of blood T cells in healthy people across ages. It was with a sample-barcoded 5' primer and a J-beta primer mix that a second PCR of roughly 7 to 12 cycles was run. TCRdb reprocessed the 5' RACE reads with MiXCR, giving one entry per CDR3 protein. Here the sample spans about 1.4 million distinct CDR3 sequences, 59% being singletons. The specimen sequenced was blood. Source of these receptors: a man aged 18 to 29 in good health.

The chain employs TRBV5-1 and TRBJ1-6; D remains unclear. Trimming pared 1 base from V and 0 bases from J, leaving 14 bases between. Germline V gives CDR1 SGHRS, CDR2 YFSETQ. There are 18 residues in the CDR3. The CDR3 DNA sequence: TGCGCCAGCAGCTTGATGGGCAATTCCAGCTCCTATAATTCACCCCTCCACTTT. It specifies CASSLMGNSSSYNSPLHF. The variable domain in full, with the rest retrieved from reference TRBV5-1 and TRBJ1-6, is KAGVTQTPRYLIKTRGQQVTLSCSPISGHRSVSWYQQTPGQGLQFLFEYFSETQRNKGNFPGRFSGRQFSNSRSEMNVSTLELGDSALYLCASSLMGNSSSYNSPLHFGNGTRLTVT.

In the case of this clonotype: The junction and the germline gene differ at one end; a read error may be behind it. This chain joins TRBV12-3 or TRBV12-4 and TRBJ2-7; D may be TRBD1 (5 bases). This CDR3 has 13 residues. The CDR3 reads CTSSSRQPYEQYF. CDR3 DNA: TGTACCAGCAGTTCACGACAGCCCTACGAGCAGTACTTC.

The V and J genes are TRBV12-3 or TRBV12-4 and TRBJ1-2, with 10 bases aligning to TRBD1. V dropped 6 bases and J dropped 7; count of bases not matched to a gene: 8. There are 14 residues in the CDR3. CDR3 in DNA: TGTGCCAGCAGCCAAGGACAGGGGGGACGTGGCTACACCTTC. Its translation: CASSQGQGGRGYTF.

The CDR3 DNA follows: TGTGCCAGCAGCTTAATAGGCTCCGGGACAGGAAGCTCCTACGAGCAGTACTTC. As protein: CASSLIGSGTGSSYEQYF. The V gene is TRBV7-6, the J gene TRBJ2-7; 8 bases match TRBD1. Trimming at V came to 2 bases and at J to 0 bases, leaving 12 bases not matched to a gene. Germline V gives CDR1 SGHVS, CDR2 FNYEAQ. CDR3 size: 18 residues.

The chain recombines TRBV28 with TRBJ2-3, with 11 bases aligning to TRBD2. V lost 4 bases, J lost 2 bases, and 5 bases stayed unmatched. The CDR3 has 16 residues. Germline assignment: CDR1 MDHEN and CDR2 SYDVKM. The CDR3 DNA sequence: TGTGCCAGCAGTTCCTCTAGCGGGGGGCCCACAGATACGCAGTATTTT. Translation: CASSSSSGGPTDTQYF.

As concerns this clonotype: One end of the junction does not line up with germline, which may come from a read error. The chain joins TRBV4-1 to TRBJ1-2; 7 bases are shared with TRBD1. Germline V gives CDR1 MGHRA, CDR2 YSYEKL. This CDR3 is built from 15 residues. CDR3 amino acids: CASSQVGGADYRYTF. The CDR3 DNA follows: TGCGCCAGCAGCCAAGTAGGGGGCGCAGACTATCGCTACACCTTC.

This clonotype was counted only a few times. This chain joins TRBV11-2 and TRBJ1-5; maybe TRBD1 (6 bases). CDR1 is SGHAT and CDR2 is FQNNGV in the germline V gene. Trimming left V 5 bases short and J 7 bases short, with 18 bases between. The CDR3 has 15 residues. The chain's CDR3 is CASSPRPGGGQPQHF. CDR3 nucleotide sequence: TGTGCCAGCAGCCCGCGCCCGGGGGGCGGGCAGCCCCAGCATTTT. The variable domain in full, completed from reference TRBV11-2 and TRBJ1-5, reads EAGVAQSPRYKIIEKRQSVAFWCNPISGHATLYWYQQILGQGPKLLIQFQNNGVVDDSQLPKDRFSAERLKGVDSTLKIQPAKLEDSAVYLCASSPRPGGGQPQHFGDGTRLSIL.

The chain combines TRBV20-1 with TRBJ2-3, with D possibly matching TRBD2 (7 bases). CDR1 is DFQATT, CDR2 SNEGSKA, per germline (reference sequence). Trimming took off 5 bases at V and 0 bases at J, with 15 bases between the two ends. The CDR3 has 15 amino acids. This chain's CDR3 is CSARRGARSTDTQYF. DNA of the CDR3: TGCAGTGCTCGTCGGGGGGCGAGAAGCACAGATACGCAGTATTTT.

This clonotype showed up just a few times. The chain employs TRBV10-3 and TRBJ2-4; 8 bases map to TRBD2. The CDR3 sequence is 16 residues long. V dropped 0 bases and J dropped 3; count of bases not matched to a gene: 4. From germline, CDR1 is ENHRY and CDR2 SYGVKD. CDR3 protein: CAISESPAGDKNIQYF. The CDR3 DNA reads TGTGCCATCAGTGAGTCGCCAGCGGGAGACAAAAACATTCAGTACTTC.

The CDR3 here is CSVSFSGGAEQYF. In nucleotides, the CDR3 is TGCAGCGTTTCGTTCTCTGGAGGGGCCGAGCAGTACTTC. This sequence joins TRBV29-1 and TRBJ2-7, with TRBD2 as a possible D gene (6 bases). Looked up from germline, CDR1 is SQVTM and CDR2 is ANQGSEA. V was pared by 5 bases and J by 6 bases, with 17 bases between. This CDR3 has 13 residues.